This TCR beta chain was documented in a study of T-cell reconstitution after alpha-beta-depleted transplantation in children. Study conclusions and caveats: At around two months after transplant, the alpha-beta T cells were reportedly derived from several hundred expanded clones that came from non-depleted graft cells. At day 60, the high TCRbeta diversity found in some patients originated from recipient T cells and thymic progenitors that had survived. T-cell counts and diversity at one year post-transplant came mainly from newly produced T cells.

In regard to this clonotype: Its cognate antigen is unknown.

Researchers prepared the TCRbeta library using unique molecular identifiers, the study reports. TCRdb processed the PCR reads anew with MiXCR; each CDR3 protein has one entry. The sample has 580,000 or so distinct CDR3 sequences; approximately 22% are singletons. CDR1 is MNHNY and CDR2 is SVGAGI in the germline V gene (reference sequence). Trimming shortened V by 6 bases and J by 2 bases, and 8 bases separated the two germline ends. CDR3 length equals 12 residues. The clonotype originates from a boy younger than two who had a stem cell transplant for acute myeloid leukemia, so the T cells may come from the graft donor. Sample: PBMCs, mostly from graft donor cells, taken 360 days after TCRalphabeta/CD19-depleted stem cell transplant. V gene TRBV6-6 combines with J gene TRBJ2-7; D remains ambiguous. CDR3 amino acids: CASSMTPYEQYF. The CDR3 region has the DNA TGTGCCAGCAGCATGACCCCCTACGAGCAGTACTTC.